Shown below are 22 T cell receptor beta chains from a single sample sequenced in a study of T cells in Graves' hyperthyroidism and ophthalmopathy. Amplification yielded TCR beta CDR3 regions, with RNA transcripts as the source. An initial round of RT-PCR targeting the TCR CDR3 relied on the HTBI primer set. MiXCR, applied by TCRdb to the multiplex PCR reads, yields one record per CDR3 protein. The sample shows 400,000 to 450,000 distinct CDR3 sequences, roughly 14% of them seen only once. Sequencing was done on a sample of blood. These receptors all come from a man aged 18-30 years with Graves' ophthalmopathy.

This clonotype showed up just a few times. The chain is built from TRBV15 and TRBJ2-1; 7 bases align to TRBD1. V lost 5 bases, J lost 2 bases, and 6 bases stayed unmatched. CDR1 and CDR2 from the germline V gene are LNHNV and YYDKDF (reference sequence). The CDR3 is 15 residues long. The CDR3 DNA reads as TGTGCCACCAGCGGCAGGGGGACCCCCTACAATGAGCAGTTCTTC. As protein: CATSGRGTPYNEQFF.

For this clonotype: With a much larger clone just one base away, this may be a read error. The missing conserved phenylalanine or tryptophan at the end of this CDR3 makes a read error likely. The gene calls are TRBV30 and TRBJ2-7; D could derive from TRBD1 or TRBD2 (5 bases each). The CDR3 sequence is 13 residues long. Germline V CDR1 and CDR2: GTSNPN, SVGIG (reference sequence). V lost 2 bases, J lost 5 bases, and 13 bases lay in between. CDR3: CAWSRQGRDEQYS. The CDR3 DNA reads TGTGCCTGGAGTCGTCAGGGACGGGACGAGCAGTACTCC.

This clonotype has more than one count but fewer than ten. This chain joins TRBV6-1 and TRBJ2-1, with D possibly matching TRBD2 (6 bases). CDR3 length equals 15 residues. V lost 1 base and J 6 bases, leaving 13 bases between the germline ends. Germline V gene sequence: CDR1 MNHNS, CDR2 SASEGT. The CDR3: CASSEGGTPLNEQFF. Here the CDR3 DNA reads TGTGCCAGCAGTGAAGGCGGGACTCCTCTCAATGAGCAGTTCTTC.

This clonotype was seen at least ten times. The genes are TRBV7-2 and TRBJ2-2; D gene ambiguous. The germline V gene has CDR1 SGHTA and CDR2 FQGNSA. Trimming took off 1 base at V and 1 base at J, with 4 bases between the two ends. The CDR3 spans 14 residues. The CDR3 DNA reads as TGTGCCAGCAGCTTAGTTTGGAACACCGGGGAGCTGTTTTTT. Amino acids: CASSLVWNTGELFF.

The chain couples TRBV27 to TRBJ2-7; D possibly corresponds to TRBD2 (5 bases). Germline V lookup: CDR1 MNHEY, CDR2 SMNVEV (reference sequence). V lost 7 bases, J lost 2 bases, and 24 bases lay in between. The CDR3 totals 17 residues. The CDR3 loop is CASTGRVYHGSTYEQYF. CDR3 in DNA: TGTGCCAGCACGGGAAGGGTGTACCATGGGTCTACCTACGAGCAGTACTTC.

CDR3 region: CASSDEGLAGGIDTQYF. CDR3 in DNA: TGTGCCAGCAGTGATGAGGGACTAGCGGGAGGGATAGATACGCAGTATTTT. V is TRBV6-1 and J is TRBJ2-3; 16 nucleotides align to TRBD2. CDR1 is MNHNS and CDR2 is SASEGT in the germline V gene. The V segment lost 3 bases and the J segment 5 bases; nucleotides outside the gene matches: 5. The CDR3 has 17 residues.

This clonotype has a count of ten or more. The J gene is TRBJ1-2, the V gene TRBV10-2; D may be TRBD1 (6 bases). Trimming cost V 0 bases and J 5 bases, with 13 bases left between them. Per the germline V gene, CDR1 is WSHSY and CDR2 is SAAADI. The CDR3 has 15 residues. CDR3 residues: CASSESTGQGYGYTF. The CDR3 coding sequence is TGCGCCAGCAGTGAGTCCACGGGGCAGGGGTATGGCTACACCTTC.

This clonotype was seen a few times. The rearrangement joins TRBV7-9 to TRBJ2-7; 7 nucleotides line up with TRBD1. CDR3 length: 18 amino acids. CDR1 and CDR2 (germline): SEHNR, FQNEAQ (reference sequence). Trimming at V came to 3 bases and at J to 0 bases, leaving 14 bases not matched to a gene. CDR3 loop: CASSFPGQRVPSSYEQYF. The CDR3 coding sequence is TGTGCCAGCAGCTTCCCGGGACAGAGAGTCCCTAGCTCCTACGAGCAGTACTTC.

This clonotype was counted many times. This rearrangement joins TRBV4-1 to TRBJ2-1; D not resolved. There are 12 residues in the CDR3. Germline assignment: CDR1 MGHRA and CDR2 YSYEKL. V lost 1 base and J 5 bases, leaving 3 bases between the germline ends. The CDR3 coding sequence is TGCGCCAGCAGCCAAGGACACAATGAGCAGTTCTTC. Protein: CASSQGHNEQFF.

This clonotype was counted at least ten times. V is TRBV11-2 and J is TRBJ2-5; TRBD2 matches 8 bases. Per germline, CDR1 SGHAT and CDR2 FQNNGV. The CDR3 runs 15 residues. Trimming took 3 bases from V and 2 from J; bases not matched to a gene: 5. The CDR3 region is CASSLNGGVQETQYF. CDR3 sequence (DNA): TGTGCCAGCAGCTTGAACGGGGGGGTTCAAGAGACCCAGTACTTC.

This clonotype was detected only a few times. This rearrangement joins TRBV3-1 to TRBJ1-1; D is uncertain. Deletions cut 1 base from V and 1 base from J, with 7 bases between. This CDR3 is 14 amino acids long. The germline gives CDR1 LGHDT, CDR2 YNNKEL (reference sequence). The CDR3 DNA follows: TGTGCCAGCAGCCAAGCTGCAGGGAACACTGAAGCTTTCTTT. The encoded protein is CASSQAAGNTEAFF.

At least ten counts were recorded for this clonotype. The chain has TRBV11-2 and TRBJ2-2; D is ambiguous. CDR1 and CDR2 from the germline V gene are SGHAT and FQNNGV. The V end lost 5 bases, the J end lost 4 bases, and 8 bases lay between the germline ends. This CDR3 contains 13 residues. The DNA of the CDR3 is TGTGCCAGCAGCCCCAGGACCACCGGGGAGCTGTTTTTT. Its protein product is CASSPRTTGELFF.

The CDR3 sequence is CASSQYYQETQYF. The DNA for the CDR3 is TGTGCCAGCAGCCAATATTATCAAGAGACCCAGTACTTC. V usage is TRBV4-2 and J usage is TRBJ2-5; no firm D call. Germline CDR1 LGHNA, CDR2 YNFKEQ. V was clipped by 2 bases and J by 2 bases, with 6 bases between them. The CDR3 covers 13 residues.

The genes are TRBV14 and TRBJ1-6; unclear D gene. This CDR3 is 13 amino acids long. The germline CDR1 and CDR2 sequences are SGHDN and FVKESK. Trimming took off 3 bases at V and 11 bases at J, with 11 bases between the two ends. The CDR3 DNA reads as TGTGCCAGCAGCCAGCAGATGGGTCCACCCCTCCACTTT. Translated, it gives CASSQQMGPPLHF.

In its sample, this clonotype was seen a few times. V gene TRBV19 combines with J gene TRBJ2-5; no reliable D call. Germline CDR1 is LNHDA and CDR2 is SQIVND (reference sequence). The CDR3 extends over 10 amino acids. Trimming left V 7 bases short and J 4 bases short, with 4 bases between. The CDR3 DNA reads as TGTGCCAGTACCCGAGAGACCCAGTACTTC. Amino acid sequence: CASTRETQYF. Looking up the rest from reference TRBV19 and TRBJ2-5 gives the full variable domain: DGGITQSPKYLFRKEGQNVTLSCEQNLNHDAMYWYRQDPGQGLRLIYYSQIVNDFQKGDIAEGYSVSREKKESFPLTVTSAQKNPTAFYLCASTRETQYFGPGTRLLVL.

This clonotype was seen more than once but under ten times. The chain is built from TRBV29-1 and TRBJ2-1, with D unresolved. Trimming cost V 5 bases and J 4 bases, with 6 bases left between them. Germline lookup yields CDR1 SQVTM and CDR2 ANQGSEA. CDR3 length: 11 amino acids. The CDR3 coding sequence is TGCAGCGTTCAGCATTACAATGAGCAGTTCTTC. It yields the protein CSVQHYNEQFF.

This clonotype occurred many times. The genes are TRBV29-1 and TRBJ2-1; 13 positions match TRBD2. The germline V gene has CDR1 SQVTM and CDR2 ANQGSEA. V lost 8 bases to trimming and J lost 8 bases; unmatched junction nucleotides: 9. The CDR3 extends over 14 amino acids. CDR3 DNA sequence: TGCAGCACCTCGGGACTAGCGGGAAGGTATGAGCAGTTCTTC. This sequence encodes CSTSGLAGRYEQFF.

Ten or more counts support this clonotype. The chain links TRBV10-2 to TRBJ1-1; no definite D call. The germline V and J ends were trimmed by 7 bases and 0 bases, with 9 bases remaining between them. CDR1 and CDR2 from the germline V gene are WSHSY and SAAADI. This CDR3 spans 13 amino acids. The CDR3 DNA is TGCGCCAGCATGGGTCAGATGAACACTGAAGCTTTCTTT. It translates to CASMGQMNTEAFF.

This clonotype was counted at least ten times. The J gene is TRBJ1-1, the V gene TRBV5-1; maybe TRBD1 (5 bases). This CDR3 is built from 14 residues. The V gene lost 0 bases and the J gene lost 4 bases, with 10 bases spanning the gap. Germline V gene sequence: CDR1 SGHRS, CDR2 YFSETQ. CDR3 nucleotide sequence: TGCGCCAGCAGCTTGGTCCAGGGACGCACTGAAGCTTTCTTT. This encodes CASSLVQGRTEAFF.

This clonotype was seen ten or more times. The CDR3 sequence is CSATENWSGATDTQYF. The DNA for the CDR3 is TGCAGTGCTACTGAGAATTGGAGTGGGGCGACAGATACGCAGTATTTT. The rearrangement links TRBV20-1 to TRBJ2-3, with a possible D match to TRBD1 (5 bases). The CDR3 runs to 16 residues. V was pared by 4 bases and J by 3 bases, with 20 bases between. The V gene's germline CDR1 is DFQATT and CDR2 SNEGSKA (reference sequence).

This clonotype was recorded at least ten times. The chain is built from TRBV11-2 and TRBJ2-1; tentatively, D is TRBD1 (6 bases). The CDR3 is 17 residues long. The V gene's germline CDR1 is SGHAT and CDR2 FQNNGV. V lost 0 bases, J lost 3 bases, and 15 bases lay in between. CDR3 sequence reads: CASSLDPHTGYYNEQFF. DNA of the CDR3: TGTGCCAGCAGCTTAGATCCTCACACAGGGTACTACAATGAGCAGTTCTTC.

A word on this clonotype: One junction end disagrees with the germline gene, perhaps due to a read error. In DNA form, the CDR3 reads TGTGCCACCAGTGGTACATACCAAGAGGCCCAGTACTTC. Its protein product is CATSGTYQEAQYF. The chain couples TRBV24-1 to TRBJ2-5; D remains unclear. Per the germline V gene, CDR1 is KGHDR and CDR2 is SFDVKD. CDR3 size: 13 residues.